What follows are 16 T cell receptor beta chains derived from one specimen sequenced in a study of identifying expanded T cells in peripheral blood (dated by TCRdb to between 2018 and 2021). Receptor amplification or capture employed the immunoSEQ multiplex PCR assay. The table comes from immuneACCESS by way of TCRdb, which keeps in-frame sequences with V and J called. Part of the clones is missing from these tables; in studies checked, under half for an unresolved V gene and the rest for unknown reasons. The table for this sample lists about 81,000 clones; about four fifths of them were counted only once. The ten top clones hold less than 20% of the sample. Source material: blood. These receptors all stem from a person aged 18-70 years in good health.

In this sample, this clone turned up a few times. The genes are TRBV2 and TRBJ2-1; possibly TRBD2 for D (5 bases). Trimming took off 6 bases at V and 10 bases at J, with 16 bases between the two ends. The length of the CDR3 is 13 residues. Germline V gene lookup returns CDR1 SNHLY and CDR2 FYNNEI. DNA of the CDR3: TGTGCCAGCAGCCTACGACCAAGGAGGGAGCAGTTCTTC. It translates to CASSLRPRREQFF.

The CDR3 protein is CASSLGWGSYEQYF. CDR3 DNA: TGTGCCAGCAGCTTGGGTTGGGGCTCCTACGAGCAGTACTTC. This rearrangement joins TRBV5-5 to TRBJ2-7, with D uncertain. The CDR3 is 14 amino acids. V was clipped by 0 bases and J by 0 bases, with 7 bases between them. From germline, CDR1 is SGHKS and CDR2 YYEKEE (reference sequence).

This clone occurred a few times. The rearrangement joins TRBV5-1 to TRBJ2-7, with 8 bases fitting TRBD2. J gave up 7 bases and V 0 bases, and 15 bases lay outside the gene matches. This CDR3 region has 17 residues. The germline V gene encodes CDR1 SGHRS and CDR2 YFSETQ. The CDR3 spells CASSLEASGPRGGEQYF. CDR3 in DNA: TGCGCCAGCAGCTTGGAGGCTAGCGGGCCCCGGGGCGGGGAGCAGTACTTC.

This chain links TRBV7-2 with TRBJ2-7; D gene unclear. The ends were cut back, 0 bases at V and 3 bases at J, with 9 bases in the middle. Per germline, CDR1 SGHTA and CDR2 FQGNSA. The CDR3 consists of 14 residues. CDR3 sequence: CASSLAASNYEQYF. The CDR3 coding sequence is TGTGCCAGCAGCTTAGCAGCCAGCAACTACGAGCAGTACTTC.

This clone was recorded many times. This chain links TRBV27 with TRBJ2-7; 8 nucleotides match TRBD2. Looked up from germline, CDR1 is MNHEY and CDR2 is SMNVEV (reference sequence). This CDR3 spans 14 amino acids. With V trimmed by 5 bases and J by 6 bases, 9 bases remained unmatched. CDR3 sequence (DNA): TGTGCCAGCAGTCTCCAGCGGGAGAGGGGCGAGCAGTACTTC. Protein: CASSLQRERGEQYF.

This clone was recorded only once. The chain recombines TRBV27 with TRBJ1-1, with TRBD1 as a possible D gene (5 bases). V was pared by 7 bases and J by 5 bases, with 17 bases between. The germline CDR1 and CDR2 sequences are MNHEY and SMNVEV (reference sequence). The length of the CDR3 is 14 residues. DNA of the CDR3: TGTGCCAGCAATGATAGGGGTGAAGGGACTGAAGCTTTCTTT. Its protein product is CASNDRGEGTEAFF.

This chain uses TRBV5-4 with TRBJ1-2; 7 nucleotides line up with TRBD1. The germline CDR1 and CDR2 sequences are SGHNT and YYREEE (reference sequence). V lost 2 bases, J lost 5 bases, and 3 bases stayed unmatched. This CDR3 contains 13 residues. For the CDR3, the DNA is TGTGCCAGCAGCTTTGAGGGGGCGTATGGCTACACCTTC. Translated: CASSFEGAYGYTF.

The V gene is TRBV7-8, the J gene TRBJ2-1, with a possible D match to TRBD2 (5 bases). The length of the CDR3 is 14 residues. Looked up from germline, CDR1 is SGHVS and CDR2 is FQNEAQ. Trimming took 1 base from V and 4 from J, leaving 8 bases between them. DNA for the CDR3: TGTGCCAGCAGCTTAGGGACTCGATACAATGAGCAGTTCTTC. It encodes CASSLGTRYNEQFF.

This chain uses TRBV5-5 with TRBJ1-5; D is uncertain. This CDR3 is built from 15 residues. The germline V gene has CDR1 SGHKS and CDR2 YYEKEE (reference sequence). Trimming removed 4 bases from V and 1 base from J, with 12 bases in between. The CDR3 DNA follows: TGTGCCAGCAGCGGAGAGGGCAAGAGCAATCAGCCCCAGCATTTT. This gives the protein CASSGEGKSNQPQHF.

The chain employs TRBV27 and TRBJ2-3; D not resolved. With 6 bases removed from V and 4 bases from J, the gap between germline ends came to 14 bases. CDR3 length equals 14 residues. Germline V gives CDR1 MNHEY, CDR2 SMNVEV (reference sequence). CDR3 DNA sequence: TGTGCCAGCAGGGGCCCCTTTCCGGCAGATACGCAGTATTTT. This translates into CASRGPFPADTQYF.

The gene calls are TRBV5-1 and TRBJ2-1, with 9 bases identical to TRBD2. In germline, CDR1 is SGHRS, CDR2 YFSETQ. Germline trimming cut 3 bases from V and 0 bases from J; bases unmatched to any gene: 7. This CDR3 spans 17 amino acids. CDR3 in amino acids: CASSSWASGNSYNEQFF. The CDR3 DNA is TGCGCCAGCAGCTCCTGGGCTAGCGGGAACTCCTACAATGAGCAGTTCTTC.

The V and J genes are TRBV14 and TRBJ1-2, with TRBD1 matching over 7 bases. The CDR3 runs 14 residues. Losses at the gene ends were 1 base for V and 5 bases for J; bases not matched to a gene: 4. The germline gives CDR1 SGHDN, CDR2 FVKESK. The CDR3 sequence is CASSQGGTDYGYTF. The CDR3 DNA reads as TGTGCCAGCAGCCAAGGCGGGACAGATTATGGCTACACCTTC.

The J gene is TRBJ2-5, the V gene TRBV4-1; no clear D gene. This CDR3 comprises 14 residues. Germline CDR1 MGHRA, CDR2 YSYEKL. Trimming removed 3 bases at V and 5 bases at J, with 13 bases between. In nucleotides, the CDR3 is TGCGCCAGCAGCCATCCCGGACGCCCCGAGACCCAGTACTTC. Translating gives CASSHPGRPETQYF.

This clone is labeled medium-sized. The chain couples TRBV7-2 to TRBJ1-1; D unresolved. Germline loops: CDR1 SGHTA, CDR2 FQGNSA. The CDR3 runs 14 residues. Trimming shortened V by 1 base and J by 2 bases, and 8 bases separated the two germline ends. This CDR3 is CASSLVYRNTEAFF. The DNA of the CDR3 is TGTGCCAGCAGCTTAGTCTATAGAAACACTGAAGCTTTCTTT.

The genes are TRBV19 and TRBJ1-5; maybe TRBD1 (5 bases). With 2 bases removed from V and 0 bases from J, the gap between germline ends came to 32 bases. CDR1 is LNHDA and CDR2 is SQIVND in the germline V gene (reference sequence). CDR3 length: 23 residues. The CDR3 coding sequence is TGTGCCAGTAGTATATTCCAAGGATCTCGAGGGGCAGGAGACAAGTATAGCAATCAGCCCCAGCATTTT. Its translation: CASSIFQGSRGAGDKYSNQPQHF.

This clone was counted many times. The chain recombines TRBV9 with TRBJ2-3, with D possibly TRBD2 on 6 matching bases. Germline values: CDR1 SGDLS, CDR2 YYNGEE. The CDR3 is made up of 14 amino acids. Deletions cut 0 bases from V and 4 bases from J, with 9 bases between. The CDR3 DNA sequence: TGTGCCAGCAGCGTAGATGGAGGGGCAGATACGCAGTATTTT. Translated, it gives CASSVDGGADTQYF.